This T cell receptor beta chain was captured in a study of cytomegalovirus exposure and HLA in healthy donors. When sampled, the donors appeared nominally healthy, though they likely had unrecorded immune exposures. The PCR contained 60 Vbeta and 13 Jbeta primers. The protocol was immunoSEQ multiplex PCR, while the TCRdb copy is restricted to in-frame clones and leaves out a portion. This table holds around 130,000 clones. With 10 bases clipped from V and 4 bases from J, the junction kept 9 bases outside the gene matches. This CDR3 is built from 13 residues. Per the germline V gene, CDR1 is SEHNR and CDR2 is FQNEAQ (reference sequence).

The chain joins TRBV7-9 to TRBJ2-7, with 8 nucleotides matching TRBD1. The receptor's source is a woman in her 40s in good health and CMV-seronegative. Sequencing was carried out using PBMCs. The CDR3 DNA reads as TGTGCCATCTACCGGGACAGGCCGTACGAGCAGTACTTC. It translates to CAIYRDRPYEQYF.